Listed here are 15 T cell receptor beta chains from one sample, sequenced in a study of monozygotic twins with inflammatory bowel disease. TCRdb reanalyzed the 5' RACE reads, giving one entry per CDR3 protein sequence and no DNA. Across about 210,000 distinct CDR3 sequences, the top ten clones capture around 1.5% of the sample. The source material was blood. The receptor set was obtained from a human donor with ulcerative colitis or Crohn's disease, or a healthy co-twin of an affected twin (not recorded which).

V usage is TRBV10-3 and J usage is TRBJ1-1; without DNA, the TCRdb call of TRBD1 cannot be checked. The V gene's germline CDR1 is ENHRY and CDR2 SYGVKD. The CDR3 contains 14 residues. The CDR3 sequence: CAIRIGGADTEAFF.

This chain uses TRBV19 with TRBJ2-3. CDR1 is LNHDA, CDR2 SQIVND, per germline (reference sequence). There are 12 residues in the CDR3. Here the CDR3 reads CASSIDRDTQYF.

The chain employs TRBV29-1 and TRBJ1-1; no DNA is available, so the TRBD1 call from TCRdb remains unchecked. The length of the CDR3 is 15 residues. Germline V lookup: CDR1 SQVTM, CDR2 ANQGSEA. The CDR3: CSVDAWRGRGTEAFF.

The rearrangement links TRBV3-1 to TRBJ2-7; TCRdb indicates TRBD2, and absent DNA this call remains unverified. CDR3 length equals 16 residues. Germline lookup yields CDR1 LGHDT and CDR2 YNNKEL (reference sequence). The CDR3 sequence: CASSQRRAALSYEQYF.

V and J are TRBV11-2 and TRBJ2-1; with no DNA, the TCRdb D assignment of TRBD1 cannot be verified. Germline assignment: CDR1 SGHAT and CDR2 FQNNGV. The CDR3 contains 14 residues. The CDR3 region is CASSLVGHGNEQFF.

The chain's CDR3 is CASSLAAGAYEQYF. The V call is TRBV5-4, the J call TRBJ2-7; TCRdb's D call, TRBD2, is unchecked because there is no DNA. The CDR3 loop spans 14 amino acids. Per germline, CDR1 SGHNT and CDR2 YYREEE (reference sequence).

The chain carries TRBV10-2 and TRBJ2-3; TCRdb designates TRBD2, a call that cannot be tested without DNA. This CDR3 contains 16 residues. The germline gives CDR1 WSHSY, CDR2 SAAADI. CDR3 sequence: CASSDFRAVSTDTQYF.

The chain uses TRBV12-3 or TRBV12-4 and TRBJ2-3; TCRdb picks TRBD1, but there is no DNA to check that call. The CDR3 covers 13 residues. This CDR3 reads CASSYRGPDTQYF.

The V and J genes are TRBV9 and TRBJ2-3; TCRdb names TRBD1, which stays unverified in the absence of DNA. CDR1 SGDLS and CDR2 YYNGEE come from the germline V gene. The CDR3 loop spans 15 amino acids. The CDR3 loop is CASSTRQGPTDTQYF.

The genes are TRBV5-1 and TRBJ2-7; TCRdb gives TRBD1 as the D gene, but with no DNA this cannot be confirmed. Germline-derived CDR1 and CDR2 are SGHRS and YFSETQ. The CDR3 has 16 amino acids. CDR3: CASSATSGGIAYEQYF.

The V gene is TRBV29-1, the J gene TRBJ2-5; TCRdb gives TRBD1 as the D gene, but with no DNA this cannot be confirmed. This CDR3 region has 12 residues. From germline, CDR1 is SQVTM and CDR2 ANQGSEA. The CDR3 sequence: CSVETAKETQYF. Supplemented by reference TRBV29-1 and TRBJ2-5, the full variable domain reads SAVISQKPSRDICQRGTSLTIQCQVDSQVTMMFWYRQQPGQSLTLIATANQGSEATYESGFVIDKFPISRPNLTFSTLTVSNMSPEDSSIYLCSVETAKETQYFGPGTRLLVL.

This sequence joins TRBV7-9 and TRBJ1-3. This CDR3 is 15 amino acids long. The germline V gene has CDR1 SEHNR and CDR2 FQNEAQ (reference sequence). The CDR3: CASTPNGISGNTIYF.

V is TRBV7-8 and J is TRBJ2-1; TCRdb selects TRBD2, and the lack of DNA leaves this call unchecked. CDR1 SGHVS and CDR2 FQNEAQ come from the germline V gene. CDR3 length equals 13 residues. Here the CDR3 reads CASSPRLDNEQFF.

The rearrangement links TRBV20-1 to TRBJ1-5; TCRdb's D call of TRBD1 is untestable without DNA. CDR1 is DFQATT and CDR2 is SNEGSKA in the germline V gene (reference sequence). There are 15 residues in the CDR3. Here the CDR3 reads CSARGGEYSNQPQHF.

The chain links TRBV2 to TRBJ1-5; there is no DNA to check the TCRdb D call of TRBD1. Per germline, CDR1 SNHLY and CDR2 FYNNEI. This CDR3 has 16 residues. The CDR3 here is CASSEQGTDSNQPQHF. Filled out from reference TRBV2 and TRBJ1-5, the complete variable domain reads EPEVTQTPSHQVTQMGQEVILRCVPISNHLYFYWYRQILGQKVEFLVSFYNNEISEKSEIFDDQFSVERPDGSNFTLKIRSTKLEDSAMYFCASSEQGTDSNQPQHFGDGTRLSIL.